This is a list of T cell receptor beta chains from one sample in a study of T cell responses to AZD1222 COVID-19 vaccine. Clones were sequenced by immunoSEQ multiplex PCR, and TCRdb holds only the in-frame ones, with some missing. In the table there are 150,000 to 200,000 clones, about 92% of which are singletons. This specimen was peripheral blood, taken 28 days after the second AZD1222 dose. Source of these receptors: an adult who received the AZD1222 COVID-19 vaccine. The CDR3 runs from the conserved cysteine through the conserved F or W. Fields, in order: D gene, clone size, J gene, V gene, CDR3 DNA, CDR3 protein. D genes are given only for firm matches. Not every row has a clone size; where given, it reads once, few, many or a size class.

d_call: .
clone_size: .
j_call: TRBJ1-5
v_call: TRBV6-5
cdr3_nt: TGTGCCAGCAGTTACGATTATAGGACACCGAGTCAGCCCCAGCATTTT
cdr3_aa: CASSYDYRTPSQPQHF

d_call: .
clone_size: .
j_call: TRBJ2-1
v_call: TRBV19
cdr3_nt: TGTGCCAGTAGTATAGATACGGTGAATAGGCCGTTCTTC
cdr3_aa: CASSIDTVNRPFF

d_call: .
clone_size: once
j_call: TRBJ1-1
v_call: TRBV6-4
cdr3_nt: TGTGCCAGCAGTGACTCGGAAAACACTGAAGCTTTCTTT
cdr3_aa: CASSDSENTEAFF

d_call: TRBD2
clone_size: .
j_call: TRBJ2-2
v_call: TRBV6-2/TRBV6-3
cdr3_nt: TGTGCCAGCAGTTACCCCCCAGCGGGAAGCACCGGGGAGCTGTTTTTT
cdr3_aa: CASSYPPAGSTGELFF

d_call: .
clone_size: few
j_call: TRBJ2-7
v_call: TRBV7-2
cdr3_nt: TGTGCCAGCAGCTACACACGGCAATACGAGCAGTACTTC
cdr3_aa: CASSYTRQYEQYF

d_call: TRBD1
clone_size: .
j_call: TRBJ1-5
v_call: TRBV7-6
cdr3_nt: TGTGCCAGCAGCTTAGAGGGGGACAGGCGTCAGCCCCAGCATTTT
cdr3_aa: CASSLEGDRRQPQHF

d_call: .
clone_size: .
j_call: TRBJ1-3
v_call: TRBV5-1
cdr3_nt: TGCGCCAGCAGCTGGACGGACGGAGGAATTGGAAACACCATATATTTT
cdr3_aa: CASSWTDGGIGNTIYF

d_call: .
clone_size: .
j_call: TRBJ1-2
v_call: TRBV19
cdr3_nt: TGTGCCAGTAAGAACGATCCGAGGATCTATGGCTACACCTTC
cdr3_aa: CASKNDPRIYGYTF

d_call: .
clone_size: .
j_call: TRBJ2-1
v_call: TRBV14
cdr3_nt: TGTGCCAGCAGCCCCCTCACAGCTGGGTCGGAGCAGTTCTTC
cdr3_aa: CASSPLTAGSEQFF

d_call: TRBD1
clone_size: .
j_call: TRBJ1-4
v_call: TRBV7-9
cdr3_nt: TGTGCCAGCAGCTTACCACCGGGACAGGGGGGAACTAATGAAAAACTGTTTTTT
cdr3_aa: CASSLPPGQGGTNEKLFF

d_call: TRBD1
clone_size: .
j_call: TRBJ2-2
v_call: TRBV30
cdr3_nt: TGTGCCTGGGGCAGGGGGAGCACCGGGGAGCTGTTTTTT
cdr3_aa: CAWGRGSTGELFF

d_call: .
clone_size: once
j_call: TRBJ1-5
v_call: TRBV6-6
cdr3_nt: TGTGCCAGCAGTTTACAGGGTCGCAATCAGCCCCAGCATTTT
cdr3_aa: CASSLQGRNQPQHF

d_call: .
clone_size: .
j_call: TRBJ1-5
v_call: TRBV18
cdr3_nt: TGTGCCAGCTCACCAGGGGGGATCAATCAGCCCCAGCATTTT
cdr3_aa: CASSPGGINQPQHF

d_call: .
clone_size: once
j_call: TRBJ1-1
v_call: TRBV25-1
cdr3_nt: TGTGCCAGCAGTGCTCGGGACACCTCGGGGGCTTTCTTT
cdr3_aa: CASSARDTSGAFF

d_call: TRBD1
clone_size: .
j_call: TRBJ2-7
v_call: TRBV9
cdr3_nt: TGTGCCAGCAGCGTTGGACAGGGAATTCTGTACGAGCAGTACTTC
cdr3_aa: CASSVGQGILYEQYF